The 18 T cell receptor beta chains below were found in one sample sequenced in a study of Ad26.COV2.S vaccination and SARS-CoV-2 variants. Clones were read by immunoSEQ multiplex PCR, and TCRdb kept only the in-frame ones, dropping some. The sample yields about 680,000 clones, 89% seen once. Documented treatment: roughly 20 received Ad26.COV2.S at low or high dose, single or two shots; 5 received placebo; per-sample allocation not given. Following the first vaccine or placebo injection, samples were taken on day 63. The material was peripheral blood, obtained in a trial of Ad26.COV2.S vaccine versus placebo. These TCRs come from a person aged 18-60 years who received the Ad26.COV2.S COVID-19 vaccine or a placebo.

The rearrangement joins TRBV7-2 to TRBJ1-4, with D tentatively TRBD1 (6 bases). Germline V gene data show CDR1 as SGHTA and CDR2 as FQGNSA. Trimming stripped 3 bases from V and 0 bases from J, with 14 bases between. The CDR3 is 17 amino acids. The CDR3 is CASSFYRAGATNEKLFF. The CDR3 bases are TGTGCCAGCAGCTTCTACAGGGCGGGGGCAACTAATGAAAAACTGTTTTTT.

This sequence joins TRBV13 and TRBJ1-3, with D unclear. Trimming shortened V by 1 base and J by 2 bases, and 12 bases separated the two germline ends. The CDR3 is made up of 16 amino acids. Per germline, CDR1 PRHDT and CDR2 FYEKMQ (reference sequence). This CDR3 reads CASSLENEGAGNTIYF. In DNA, the CDR3 is TGTGCCAGCAGCTTAGAGAACGAGGGAGCTGGAAACACCATATATTTT.

The count of this clone is one. V and J are TRBV11-2 and TRBJ2-7; D gene uncertain. This CDR3 is built from 11 residues. Germline V gene lookup returns CDR1 SGHAT and CDR2 FQNNGV. The V gene lost 3 bases and the J gene lost 5 bases, with 5 bases spanning the gap. The CDR3 nucleotides read TGTGCCAGCAGCTTTGCGCACGAGCAGTACTTC. It yields the protein CASSFAHEQYF.

CDR3 coding DNA: TGTGCCAGCAGTTACGGGGCGGGGCCGGGCAATCAGCCCCAGCATTTT. It is translated as CASSYGAGPGNQPQHF. The V and J genes are TRBV6-6 and TRBJ1-5; TRBD1 is a possible D gene (5 bases). V lost 2 bases, J lost 2 bases, and 13 bases lay in between. CDR3 size: 16 residues. The germline gives CDR1 MNHNY, CDR2 SVGAGI (reference sequence).

The chain combines TRBV6-2 or TRBV6-3 with TRBJ1-1; D not certain. Germline assignment: CDR1 MNHEY and CDR2 SVGEGT. This CDR3 has 14 residues. Trimming stripped 2 bases from V and 1 base from J, with 8 bases between. The CDR3: CASSYTYGNTEAFF. The CDR3 DNA reads as TGTGCCAGCAGTTACACTTATGGGAACACTGAAGCTTTCTTT.

The chain employs TRBV7-2 and TRBJ1-3; D call uncertain. Germline lookup yields CDR1 SGHTA and CDR2 FQGNSA. Trimming cost V 1 base and J 0 bases, with 10 bases left between them. The CDR3 extends over 16 amino acids. CDR3 bases: TGTGCCAGCAGCTTAGGGATTGGGAGCTCTGGAAACACCATATATTTT. This translates into CASSLGIGSSGNTIYF.

J is TRBJ2-5 and V is TRBV27, with 8 bases aligning to TRBD2. Germline loops: CDR1 MNHEY, CDR2 SMNVEV (reference sequence). The CDR3 contains 14 residues. The V segment lost 9 bases and the J segment 5 bases; nucleotides outside the gene matches: 11. The CDR3 DNA follows: TGTGCCAGTGGATTAGCGGGAAGGTCGGAGACCCAGTACTTC. This sequence encodes CASGLAGRSETQYF.

V and J are TRBV7-9 and TRBJ1-2; D is undetermined. CDR1 is SEHNR and CDR2 is FQNEAQ in the germline V gene (reference sequence). Trimming shortened V by 4 bases and J by 0 bases, and 15 bases separated the two germline ends. The CDR3 is made up of 16 amino acids. The CDR3 sequence is CASSWTGTASNYGYTF. The DNA of the CDR3 is TGTGCCAGCAGCTGGACGGGAACCGCCTCTAACTATGGCTACACCTTC.

The rearrangement joins TRBV5-5 to TRBJ2-7; D remains unclear. The germline V gene has CDR1 SGHKS and CDR2 YYEKEE (reference sequence). With 2 bases removed from V and 3 bases from J, the gap between germline ends came to 12 bases. This CDR3 contains 14 residues. CDR3 nucleotide sequence: TGTGCCAGCAGCTTCTTAGAGTTGTACTACGAGCAGTACTTC. Its translation: CASSFLELYYEQYF.

A word on this clone: Other nucleotide sequences in the sample specify the same CDR3. This chain joins TRBV24-1 and TRBJ2-3; no clear D. The germline CDR1 and CDR2 sequences are KGHDR and SFDVKD. V dropped 5 bases and J dropped 6 bases, with 5 bases sitting between them. CDR3 length: 11 amino acids. The CDR3 spells CATSVGDTQYF. For the CDR3, the DNA is TGTGCCACCAGTGTTGGGGATACGCAGTATTTT.

The rearrangement uses TRBV7-9 and TRBJ1-2; D may be TRBD1 (5 bases). Germline loops: CDR1 SEHNR, CDR2 FQNEAQ (reference sequence). The CDR3 extends over 15 amino acids. With 1 base removed from V and 5 bases from J, the gap between germline ends came to 14 bases. CDR3 coding DNA: TGTGCCAGCAGCTTAGGGCCGCAAGGGGTATATGGCTACACCTTC. Translated, it gives CASSLGPQGVYGYTF.

The chain links TRBV5-8 to TRBJ1-5; 7 nucleotides line up with TRBD1. V was clipped by 0 bases and J by 0 bases; unmatched bases: 3. The CDR3 totals 16 residues. The germline V gene has CDR1 SGHTS and CDR2 YDEGEE. The CDR3 spells CASSLGTGASNQPQHF. CDR3 nucleotide sequence: TGTGCCAGCAGCTTGGGTACAGGGGCTAGCAATCAGCCCCAGCATTTT.

The rearrangement uses TRBV3-1 (or the pseudogene TRBV3-2) and TRBJ2-3; 12 bases agree with TRBD2. This CDR3 has 18 amino acids. Germline CDR1 reads LGHDT; CDR2 reads YNNKEL (reference sequence). J lost 0 bases, V lost 2 bases, and 6 bases had no gene match. The CDR3 coding sequence is TGTGCCAGCAGCCAAACGGCTAGCGGGGGGGCTAGCACAGATACGCAGTATTTT. It codes for CASSQTASGGASTDTQYF.

V gene TRBV7-2 combines with J gene TRBJ1-1; D remains ambiguous. The CDR3 runs to 14 residues. Germline CDR1 SGHTA, CDR2 FQGNSA. Between the trimmed V and J ends, which lost 4 bases and 3 bases, there was a span of 12 bases. CDR3: CASSSQYQDTEAFF. The CDR3 DNA reads TGTGCCAGCAGCTCACAGTATCAGGACACTGAAGCTTTCTTT.

Here the CDR3 reads CASSEPSTNYGYTF. In nucleotides, the CDR3 is TGTGCCAGCAGTGAACCTTCAACGAACTATGGCTACACCTTC. The chain combines TRBV6-1 with TRBJ1-2; no firm D call. There are 14 residues in the CDR3. V was shortened by 2 bases and J by 2 bases, with 9 bases between the two germline ends. Germline CDR1 and CDR2: MNHNS and SASEGT.

The chain uses TRBV2 and TRBJ1-3; D unclear. Trimming removed 0 bases at V and 2 bases at J, with 5 bases between. The CDR3 is made up of 14 amino acids. CDR1 is SNHLY and CDR2 is FYNNEI in the germline V gene. The CDR3 DNA sequence: TGTGCCAGCAGTGAAGCAGGGACTGGAAACACCATATATTTT. It codes for CASSEAGTGNTIYF. Drawing the rest from reference TRBV2 and TRBJ1-3, the complete variable domain is EPEVTQTPSHQVTQMGQEVILRCVPISNHLYFYWYRQILGQKVEFLVSFYNNEISEKSEIFDDQFSVERPDGSNFTLKIRSTKLEDSAMYFCASSEAGTGNTIYFGEGSWLTVV.

The chain links TRBV20-1 to TRBJ2-3, with TRBD2 matching over 7 bases. Per germline, CDR1 DFQATT and CDR2 SNEGSKA (reference sequence). The CDR3 covers 11 residues. V lost 6 bases to trimming and J lost 6 bases; unmatched junction nucleotides: 3. CDR3 DNA: TGCAGTGCCTCGCGGGGGGATACGCAGTATTTT. It encodes CSASRGDTQYF.

The chain is built from TRBV6-5 and TRBJ2-1; the match to TRBD1 covers 8 bases. Germline-derived CDR1 and CDR2 are MNHEY and SVGAGI. The CDR3 runs to 15 residues. V lost 4 bases, J lost 1 base, and 3 bases stayed unmatched. CDR3 coding DNA: TGTGCCAGCAGTTTCGGACAGGGATCCTACAATGAGCAGTTCTTC. Protein sequence: CASSFGQGSYNEQFF.